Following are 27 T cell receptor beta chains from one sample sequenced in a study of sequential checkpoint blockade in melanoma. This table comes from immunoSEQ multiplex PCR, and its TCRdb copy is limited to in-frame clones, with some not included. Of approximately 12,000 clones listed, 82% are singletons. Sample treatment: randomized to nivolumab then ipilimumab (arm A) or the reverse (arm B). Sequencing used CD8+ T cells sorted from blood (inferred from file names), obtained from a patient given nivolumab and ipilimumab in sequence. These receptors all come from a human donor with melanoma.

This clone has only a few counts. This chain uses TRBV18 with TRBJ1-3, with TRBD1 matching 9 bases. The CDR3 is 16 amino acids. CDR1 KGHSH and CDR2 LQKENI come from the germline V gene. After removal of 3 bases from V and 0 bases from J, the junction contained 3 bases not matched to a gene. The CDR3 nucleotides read TGTGCCAGCTCACCTGACAGGGGGTTCTCTGGAAACACCATATATTTT. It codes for CASSPDRGFSGNTIYF. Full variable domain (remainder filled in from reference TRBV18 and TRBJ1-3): NAGVMQNPRHLVRRRGQEARLRCSPMKGHSHVYWYRQLPEEGLKFMVYLQKENIIDESGMPKERFSAEFPKEGPSILRIQQVVRGDSAAYFCASSPDRGFSGNTIYFGEGSWLTVV.

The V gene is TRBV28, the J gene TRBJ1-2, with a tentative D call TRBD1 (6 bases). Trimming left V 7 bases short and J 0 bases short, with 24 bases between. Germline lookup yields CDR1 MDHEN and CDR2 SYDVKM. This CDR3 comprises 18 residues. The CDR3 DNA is TGTGCCAGCACCCTGCCCCCCTTAAAGACAGGTCCTAACTATGGCTACACCTTC. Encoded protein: CASTLPPLKTGPNYGYTF.

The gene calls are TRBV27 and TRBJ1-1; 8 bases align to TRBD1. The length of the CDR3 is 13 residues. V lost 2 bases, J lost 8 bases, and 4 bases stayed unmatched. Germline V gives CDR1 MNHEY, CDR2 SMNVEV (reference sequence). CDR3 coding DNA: TGTGCCAGCAGTTTAAGACAGGGGCTCGAAGCTTTCTTT. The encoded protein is CASSLRQGLEAFF.

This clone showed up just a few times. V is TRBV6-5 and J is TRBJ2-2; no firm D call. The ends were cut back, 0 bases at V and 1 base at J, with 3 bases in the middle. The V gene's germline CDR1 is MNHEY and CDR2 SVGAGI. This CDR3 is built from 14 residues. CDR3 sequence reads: CASSYSQNTGELFF. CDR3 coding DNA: TGTGCCAGCAGTTACTCCCAGAACACCGGGGAGCTGTTTTTT.

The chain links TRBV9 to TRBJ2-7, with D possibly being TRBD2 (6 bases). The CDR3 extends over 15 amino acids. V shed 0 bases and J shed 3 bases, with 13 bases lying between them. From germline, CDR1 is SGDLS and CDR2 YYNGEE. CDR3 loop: CASSVGGTVYYEQYF. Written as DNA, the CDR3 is TGTGCCAGCAGCGTAGGAGGGACTGTTTACTACGAGCAGTACTTC. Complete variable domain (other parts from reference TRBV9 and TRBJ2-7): DSGVTQTPKHLITATGQRVTLRCSPRSGDLSVYWYQQSLDQGLQFLIQYYNGEERAKGNILERFSAQQFPDLHSELNLSSLELGDSALYFCASSVGGTVYYEQYFGPGTRLTVT.

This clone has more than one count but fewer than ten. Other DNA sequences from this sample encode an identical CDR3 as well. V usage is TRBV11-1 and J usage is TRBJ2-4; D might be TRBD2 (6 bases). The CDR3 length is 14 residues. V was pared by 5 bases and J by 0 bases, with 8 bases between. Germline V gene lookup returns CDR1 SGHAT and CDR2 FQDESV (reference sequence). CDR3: CASSPGVAKNIQYF. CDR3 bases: TGTGCCAGCAGCCCGGGGGTAGCCAAAAACATTCAGTACTTC. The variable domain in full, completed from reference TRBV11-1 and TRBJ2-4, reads EAEVAQSPRYKITEKSQAVAFWCDPISGHATLYWYRQILGQGPELLVQFQDESVVDDSQLPKDRFSAERLKGVDSTLKIQPAELGDSAMYLCASSPGVAKNIQYFGAGTRLSVL.

As DNA, the CDR3 is TGTGCCAGCAGTTACTACGGGACAGGGGCTTTCTACGAGCAGTACTTC. Translation: CASSYYGTGAFYEQYF. The chain joins TRBV6-5 to TRBJ2-7; 10 bases align to TRBD1. The CDR3 spans 16 residues. With V trimmed by 1 base and J by 3 bases, 6 bases remained unmatched. Germline CDR1 and CDR2: MNHEY and SVGAGI.

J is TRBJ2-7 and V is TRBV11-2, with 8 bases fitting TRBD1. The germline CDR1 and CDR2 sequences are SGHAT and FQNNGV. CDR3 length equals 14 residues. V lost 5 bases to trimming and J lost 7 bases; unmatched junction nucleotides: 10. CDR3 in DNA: TGTGCCAGCAGCCAAACAGGGGGGAAGGGGGAGCAGTACTTC. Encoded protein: CASSQTGGKGEQYF. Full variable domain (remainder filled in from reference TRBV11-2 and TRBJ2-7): EAGVAQSPRYKIIEKRQSVAFWCNPISGHATLYWYQQILGQGPKLLIQFQNNGVVDDSQLPKDRFSAERLKGVDSTLKIQPAKLEDSAVYLCASSQTGGKGEQYFGPGTRLTVT.

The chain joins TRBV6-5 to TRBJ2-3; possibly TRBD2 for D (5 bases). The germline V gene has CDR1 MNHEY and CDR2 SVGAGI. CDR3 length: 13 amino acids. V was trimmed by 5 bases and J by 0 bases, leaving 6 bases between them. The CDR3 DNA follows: TGTGCCAGCAGTACTAGTAGCACAGATACGCAGTATTTT. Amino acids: CASSTSSTDTQYF.

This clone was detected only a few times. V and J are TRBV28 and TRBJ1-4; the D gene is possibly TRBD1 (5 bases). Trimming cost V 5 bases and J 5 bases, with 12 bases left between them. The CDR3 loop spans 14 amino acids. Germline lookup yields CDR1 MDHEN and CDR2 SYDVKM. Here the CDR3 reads CASSPRRTNEKLFF. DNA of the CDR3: TGTGCCAGCAGTCCTCGACGGACAAATGAAAAACTGTTTTTT.

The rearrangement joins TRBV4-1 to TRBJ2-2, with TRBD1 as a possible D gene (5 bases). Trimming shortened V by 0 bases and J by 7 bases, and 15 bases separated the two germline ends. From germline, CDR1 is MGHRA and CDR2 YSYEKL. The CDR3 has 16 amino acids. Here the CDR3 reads CASSQDVQGWNGELFF. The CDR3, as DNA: TGCGCCAGCAGCCAAGATGTCCAGGGATGGAACGGGGAGCTGTTTTTT.

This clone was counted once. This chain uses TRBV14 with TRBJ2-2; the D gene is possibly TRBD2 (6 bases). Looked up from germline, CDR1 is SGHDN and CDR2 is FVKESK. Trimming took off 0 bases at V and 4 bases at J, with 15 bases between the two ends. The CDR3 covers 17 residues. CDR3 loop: CASSQDVQRAFTGELFF. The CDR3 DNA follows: TGTGCCAGCAGCCAAGATGTCCAGCGGGCGTTCACCGGGGAGCTGTTTTTT. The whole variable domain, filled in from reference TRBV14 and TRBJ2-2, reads EAGVTQFPSHSVIEKGQTVTLRCDPISGHDNLYWYRRVMGKEIKFLLHFVKESKQDESGMPNNRFLAERTGGTYSTLKVQPAELEDSGVYFCASSQDVQRAFTGELFFGEGSRLTVL.

The CDR3 DNA reads as TGTGCCAGCAGTGAAGGAGGGCAGTTGAACACCGGGGAGCTGTTTTTT. Translating it yields CASSEGGQLNTGELFF. The chain combines TRBV2 with TRBJ2-2, with D tentatively TRBD2 (5 bases). Germline loops: CDR1 SNHLY, CDR2 FYNNEI. CDR3 length: 16 amino acids. The V end lost 1 base, the J end lost 1 base, and 10 bases lay between the germline ends.

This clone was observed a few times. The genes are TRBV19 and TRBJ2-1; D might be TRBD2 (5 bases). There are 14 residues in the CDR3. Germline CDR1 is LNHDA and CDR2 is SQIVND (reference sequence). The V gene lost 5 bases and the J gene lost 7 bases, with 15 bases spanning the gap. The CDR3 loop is CASSRGSWDNEQFF. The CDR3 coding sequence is TGTGCCAGTAGTCGAGGGTCCTGGGATAATGAGCAGTTCTTC.

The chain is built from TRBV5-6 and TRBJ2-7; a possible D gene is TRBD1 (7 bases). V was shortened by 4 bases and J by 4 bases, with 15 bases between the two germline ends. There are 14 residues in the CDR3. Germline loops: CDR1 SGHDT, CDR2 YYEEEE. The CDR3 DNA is TGTGCCAGCAGCCTCAGGGGGACTCAATACGAGCAGTACTTC. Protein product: CASSLRGTQYEQYF.

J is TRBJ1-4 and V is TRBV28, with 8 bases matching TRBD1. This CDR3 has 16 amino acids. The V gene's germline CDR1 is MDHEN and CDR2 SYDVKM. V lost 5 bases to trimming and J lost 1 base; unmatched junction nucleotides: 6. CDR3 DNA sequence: TGTGCCAGCAGTCTGTCCACAGGGGGAACTAATGAAAAACTGTTTTTT. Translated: CASSLSTGGTNEKLFF.

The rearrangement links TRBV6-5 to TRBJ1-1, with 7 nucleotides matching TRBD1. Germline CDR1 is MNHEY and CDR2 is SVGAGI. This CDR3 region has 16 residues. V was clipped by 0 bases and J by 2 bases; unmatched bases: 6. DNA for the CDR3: TGTGCCAGCAGTTACTCGACAGGGCCTTTAAACACTGAAGCTTTCTTT. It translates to CASSYSTGPLNTEAFF.

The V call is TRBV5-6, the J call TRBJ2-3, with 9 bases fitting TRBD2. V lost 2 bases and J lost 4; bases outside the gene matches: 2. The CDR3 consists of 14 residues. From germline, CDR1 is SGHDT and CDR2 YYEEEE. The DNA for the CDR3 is TGTGCCAGCAGCTTTAGCGGGAGCCCAGATACGCAGTATTTT. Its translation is CASSFSGSPDTQYF.

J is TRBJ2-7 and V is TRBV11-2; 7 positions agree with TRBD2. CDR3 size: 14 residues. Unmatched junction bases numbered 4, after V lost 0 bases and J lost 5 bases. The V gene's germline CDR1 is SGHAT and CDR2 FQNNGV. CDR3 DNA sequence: TGTGCCAGCAGCTTAGATGGGGGGGGGAACGAGCAGTACTTC. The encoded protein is CASSLDGGGNEQYF.

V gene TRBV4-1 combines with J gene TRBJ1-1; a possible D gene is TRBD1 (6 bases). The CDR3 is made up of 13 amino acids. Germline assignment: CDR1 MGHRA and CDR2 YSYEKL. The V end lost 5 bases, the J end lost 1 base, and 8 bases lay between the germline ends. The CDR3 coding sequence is TGCGCCAGCAGCGTGACAGGGAACACTGAAGCTTTCTTT. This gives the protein CASSVTGNTEAFF.

CDR3 in DNA: TGCGCCAGCAGCCATCCGGGACTACCTTTTACGCCGCAGTACTTC. Its protein is CASSHPGLPFTPQYF. The chain employs TRBV4-1 and TRBJ2-7; 7 bases fit TRBD2. Germline CDR1 and CDR2: MGHRA and YSYEKL. Unmatched junction bases numbered 14, after V lost 3 bases and J lost 9 bases. The CDR3 extends over 15 amino acids.

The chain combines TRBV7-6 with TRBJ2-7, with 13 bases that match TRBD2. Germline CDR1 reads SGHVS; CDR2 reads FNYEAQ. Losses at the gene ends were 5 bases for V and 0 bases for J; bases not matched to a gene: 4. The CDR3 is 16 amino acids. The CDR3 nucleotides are TGTGCCAGCAGCGCGGGACTAGCGGGGTACTCCTACGAGCAGTACTTC. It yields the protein CASSAGLAGYSYEQYF.

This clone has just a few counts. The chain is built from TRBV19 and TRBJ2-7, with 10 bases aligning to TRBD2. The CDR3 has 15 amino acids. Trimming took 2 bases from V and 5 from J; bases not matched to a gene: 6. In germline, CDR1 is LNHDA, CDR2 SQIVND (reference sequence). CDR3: CASSITLAGGHEQYF. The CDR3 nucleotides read TGTGCCAGTAGTATAACATTAGCGGGAGGCCACGAGCAGTACTTC.

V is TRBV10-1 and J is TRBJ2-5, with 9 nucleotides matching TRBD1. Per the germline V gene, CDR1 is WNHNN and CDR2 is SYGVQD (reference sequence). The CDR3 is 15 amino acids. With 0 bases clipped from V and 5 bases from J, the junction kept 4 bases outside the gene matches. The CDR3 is CASSESRTGEETQYF. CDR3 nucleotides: TGCGCCAGCAGTGAGTCTCGGACAGGGGAGGAGACCCAGTACTTC.

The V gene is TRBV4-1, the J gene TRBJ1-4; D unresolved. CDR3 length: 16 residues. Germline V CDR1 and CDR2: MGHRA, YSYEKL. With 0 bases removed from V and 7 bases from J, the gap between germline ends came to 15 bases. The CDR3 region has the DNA TGCGCCAGCAGCCAAGATAACGGCATTTCAGGTGAAAAACTGTTTTTT. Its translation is CASSQDNGISGEKLFF.

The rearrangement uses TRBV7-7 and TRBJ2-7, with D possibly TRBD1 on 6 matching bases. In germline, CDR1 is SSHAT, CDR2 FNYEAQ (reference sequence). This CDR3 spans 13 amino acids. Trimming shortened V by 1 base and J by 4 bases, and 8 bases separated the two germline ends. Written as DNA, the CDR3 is TGTGCCAGCAGCTTAGGAGGGGGATACGAGCAGTACTTC. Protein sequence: CASSLGGGYEQYF.

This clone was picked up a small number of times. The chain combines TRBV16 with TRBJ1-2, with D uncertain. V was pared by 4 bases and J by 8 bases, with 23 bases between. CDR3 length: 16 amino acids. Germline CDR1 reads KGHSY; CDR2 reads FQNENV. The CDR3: CASSLAVSTPPGGYTF. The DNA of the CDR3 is TGTGCCAGCAGCCTAGCAGTATCTACACCTCCCGGGGGCTACACCTTC.